The rows below give T cell receptor beta chains drawn from one sample of a study of response to subunit inactivated influenza vaccine. TCRdb redid the calling of the RT-PCR reads with MiXCR, one entry per CDR3 protein. The data hold 500,000 to 600,000 distinct CDR3 sequences, with about 15% observed a single time. The specimen comprised PBMCs from blood, sampled approximately 13 days after vaccination. The receptors come from a man aged 45-60 years who received an inactivated influenza vaccine. CDR3s include the opening cysteine and the closing phenylalanine or tryptophan. The order of the fields is CDR3 length, V gene, J gene, D gene, clone size, CDR3 protein, CDR3 DNA. A D gene is named only where the DNA matches it firmly. Size is stated for part of the rows, as once, few or many counts, or as a class when the clone is expanded.

>16|TRBV12-3/TRBV12-4|TRBJ2-5|TRBD2|few
CASSLGSSGGQETQYF
TGTGCCAGCAGTTTAGGTTCTAGCGGGGGGCAAGAGACCCAGTACTTC
>14|TRBV12-3/TRBV12-4|TRBJ2-3|NA|few
CASRAVSGTDTQYF
TGTGCCAGCAGGGCAGTATCGGGGACAGATACGCAGTATTTT
>16|TRBV27|TRBJ2-3|NA|few
CASSSSDRIDQDTQYF
TGTGCCAGCAGTTCCTCAGACAGAATAGATCAAGATACGCAGTATTTT
>14|TRBV10-3|TRBJ2-5|NA|NA
CAISRNSVPKTQYF
TGTGCCATATCGCGGAACAGCGTACCAAAGACCCAGTACTTC
>17|TRBV4-3|TRBJ2-3|TRBD1|NA
CASSQDTDRGRTDTQYF
TGCGCCAGCAGCCAAGACACGGACAGGGGTCGCACAGATACGCAGTATTTT
>17|TRBV18|TRBJ2-3|NA|NA
CASSRTGTSVSTDTQYF
TGTGCCAGCTCCCGAACGGGAACATCCGTTAGCACAGATACGCAGTATTTT
>14|TRBV10-3|TRBJ2-7|TRBD1|NA
CAIQWSGQSYEQYF
TGTGCCATTCAGTGGTCGGGACAGTCCTACGAGCAGTACTTC
>13|TRBV3-1|TRBJ2-1|NA|NA
CASSQVRQSGEFF
TGTGCCAGCAGCCAAGTTCGGCAGTCCGGGGAGTTCTTC
>15|TRBV7-2|TRBJ2-6|NA|NA
CASSLVYSGANVLTF
TGTGCCAGCAGCTTAGTGTACTCTGGGGCCAACGTCCTGACTTTC
>16|TRBV7-2|TRBJ2-1|TRBD2|many
CASSLGTSGGAVEQFF
TGTGCCAGCAGCTTAGGGACTAGCGGGGGGGCCGTTGAGCAGTTCTTC
>15|TRBV24-1|TRBJ2-1|TRBD1|NA
CATSDLLDRGNEQFF
TGTGCCACCAGTGATTTGCTGGACAGGGGCAATGAGCAGTTCTTC
>14|TRBV19|TRBJ2-2|NA|few
CASSPQGGTGELFF
TGTGCCAGTAGTCCCCAGGGGGGGACCGGGGAGCTGTTTTTT
>15|TRBV9|TRBJ1-6|NA|few
CASSVGRSYNSPLHF
TGTGCCAGCAGCGTGGGCCGCTCCTATAATTCACCCCTCCACTTT
>15|TRBV7-9|TRBJ2-2|NA|few
CASSLYRVNTGELFF
TGTGCCAGCAGCTTATACAGGGTGAACACCGGGGAGCTGTTTTTT
>13|TRBV12-3/TRBV12-4|TRBJ1-5|NA|few
CASSFRRNQPQHF
TGTGCCAGCAGTTTTCGACGGAATCAGCCCCAGCATTTT
>14|TRBV20-1|TRBJ2-7|NA|few
CSARENRWGYEQYF
TGCAGTGCTAGAGAAAACAGGTGGGGCTACGAGCAGTACTTC
>14|TRBV15|TRBJ1-5|TRBD1|NA
CATSRTTGGQPQHF
TGTGCCACCAGCAGGACCACAGGGGGTCAGCCCCAGCATTTT
>15|TRBV28|TRBJ2-7|TRBD2|NA
CASKRGGGTTYEQYF
TGTGCCAGCAAGCGCGGGGGGGGCACGACGTACGAGCAGTACTTC
>15|TRBV7-7|TRBJ2-1|NA|few
CASSLEAGDSTEQFF
TGTGCTAGCAGCTTAGAAGCGGGGGACAGCACGGAGCAGTTCTTC
>18|TRBV5-5|TRBJ1-1|TRBD1|NA
CASSSAGTGGSRGSGAFF
TGTGCCAGCAGCTCCGCCGGGACAGGAGGTAGTAGGGGGTCGGGAGCTTTCTTT